The T cell receptor beta chain under discussion was sequenced for a study of T cells in Graves' hyperthyroidism and ophthalmopathy. Study in general: It was at initial diagnosis, before any treatment, that peripheral blood was collected.

V was clipped by 5 bases and J by 0 bases; unmatched bases: 10. This CDR3 has 18 amino acids. Germline assignment: CDR1 SEHNR and CDR2 FQNEAQ (reference sequence). Findings of the study overall: Blood also contained most expanded thyroid clonotypes above 0.001.

This clonotype turned up a few times. What it binds is not known. TCR beta CDR3 regions were amplified from RNA transcripts. Researchers ran a first-round RT-PCR on the TCR CDR3 using the HTBI primer set. TCRdb re-derived calls from the multiplex PCR reads in MiXCR, one entry per CDR3 protein. This table has some 490,000 distinct CDR3 sequences, around a fifth appearing once. Together with thyroid ultrasound, orbital computed tomography, serum thyroxine and TRAb, clinical symptoms were used for diagnoses. The receptor's source is a woman between 65 and 79 years old with Graves' ophthalmopathy. J is TRBJ2-6 and V is TRBV7-9; 7 bases agree with TRBD1. The sequencing sample was made of blood. The CDR3 protein is CASSNTGTVSSGANVLTF. CDR3 DNA sequence: TGTGCCAGCAGCAACACCGGGACAGTGAGCTCTGGGGCCAACGTCCTGACTTTC.